This TCR beta chain emerged from a study of early T cells in non-severe SARS-CoV-2 infection. Molecules of cDNA were individually given unique molecular identifiers that were attached to them. One entry per CDR3 protein results from TCRdb running MiXCR on the 5' RACE reads. The data contain approximately 37,000 distinct CDR3 sequences, about 8% of them seen just once; the ten biggest clones take up around 12%. This clonotype has a handful of counts. The germline V gene has CDR1 DFQATT and CDR2 SNEGSKA (reference sequence). The V and J ends lost 8 bases and 1 base respectively, with 13 bases between them. The CDR3 is made up of 13 amino acids.

V gene TRBV20-1 combines with J gene TRBJ2-3, with a weak D call TRBD1 (6 bases). This receptor was identified in an adult who was a healthcare worker with PCR-confirmed SARS-CoV-2 infection or an uninfected control (not recorded which). Sample: whole blood, taken at baseline. The CDR3 DNA follows: TGCAGTCAAAGTAACAGGGGCACAGATACGCAGTATTTT. Translation: CSQSNRGTDTQYF.